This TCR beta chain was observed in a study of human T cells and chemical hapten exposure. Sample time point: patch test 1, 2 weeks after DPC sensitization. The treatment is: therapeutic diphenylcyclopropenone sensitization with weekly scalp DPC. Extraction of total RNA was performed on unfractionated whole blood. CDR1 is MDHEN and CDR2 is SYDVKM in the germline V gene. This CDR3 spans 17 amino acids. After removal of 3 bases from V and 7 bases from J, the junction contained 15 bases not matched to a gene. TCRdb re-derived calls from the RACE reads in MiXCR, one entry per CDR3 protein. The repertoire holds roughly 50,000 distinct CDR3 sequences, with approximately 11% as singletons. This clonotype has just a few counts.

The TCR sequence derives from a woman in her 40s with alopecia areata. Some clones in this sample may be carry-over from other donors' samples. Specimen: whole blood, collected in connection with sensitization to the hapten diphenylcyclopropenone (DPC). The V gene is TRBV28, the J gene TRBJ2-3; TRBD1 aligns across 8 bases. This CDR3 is CASSLTGDGFTRYTQYF. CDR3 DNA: TGTGCCAGCAGTTTGACAGGGGACGGATTCACGAGGTATACGCAGTATTTT.